This TCR beta chain was captured by sequencing in a study of identical twins (TCRdb year 2016). A note on the overall study: To test whether fetal clonotypes persist, the study used deep sequencing on TCR alpha and beta repertoires from monozygotic twins, unrelated adults of various ages, and cord blood. To rule out contamination, the twin experiments were replicated at different times with different library preparation protocols. The full study reports these points: The excess sharing between twins in beta out-of-frame sequences was weaker because fewer shared sequences reduced the signal-to-noise ratio. Because the same donors could not be followed over many years, the conclusions depended on cross-sectional statistical analysis. Abundant cord blood beta clonotypes had fewer insertions, young adult naive repertoires showed a similar but weaker trend, and memory repertoires showed no such trend. Zero-insertion analyses could be partly confounded by invariant T cells such as MAIT and iNKT, though diverse VJ usage argued against such confounding for most clonotypes. Compared with coincidental sharing between unrelated individuals, out-of-frame TCR alpha sequences shared between twins had an excess of sequences with low generation probability. In monozygotic twins, recombination models systematically underestimated out-of-frame TCR alpha sharing, but the models matched the sharing seen between unrelated individuals.

The library was obtained by 5' RACE. Reads for this sample came from an Illumina HiSeq 2000. Template switching added a universal primer binding site, and the final cDNA carried a unique molecular identifier that allowed TCR cDNA molecules to be counted accurately. First-strand cDNA for TCR alpha and beta chains was synthesized from specific primers in the conserved constant-segment region. To control for contamination, every cDNA library carried two barcodes: a SMART-Mk sample barcode plus Illumina barcodes. TruSeq adapter sequences and Illumina sample barcodes were added in two successive PCR steps. TCR alpha and beta cDNA libraries were sequenced on the Illumina HiSeq platform with custom primers. The published analysis was carried out like this. Raw reads were processed with MiGEC to extract unique molecular identifiers, and MiXCR was used to determine CDR3 positions. Recombination models were inferred per individual with the repgenHMM and IGoR tools using an EM algorithm. Shared clonotype analysis was performed with the tcR package in R, normalizing sharing by the product of cloneset sizes. Out-of-frame nonproductive sequences were analyzed to study raw recombination free of thymic and clonal selection effects. TCRdb applied fastp at Q25 and MiXCR to the public reads, then kept only in-frame beta chains. Every distinct CDR3 protein forms one entry, paired with its most common genes and DNA. TCRdb, rather than the study authors, made the V and J calls. The sample table contains under 900,000 distinct CDR3 sequences; only one count was recorded for more than 9% of them. Clones ranked in the top ten supply about 1.6% of the sample.

All donors were healthy Caucasians. Three pairs of female monozygotic twins, all aged roughly 18 to 29 years, made up the twin cohort. Peripheral blood mononuclear cells were the source from which RNA for the TCR libraries was isolated. Comment on this clonotype: Its antigen has not been determined. No much larger clone is present one base from it, and per-base qualities are unavailable.

V loses 2 bases, J loses 7 bases, and the germline ends lie 14 bases apart. The CDR3 runs 13 amino acids, cysteine and phenylalanine included. Kept here is only the CDR3 DNA, which spans 39 bases and is read in frame from base 1. Per the germline V gene (reference sequence), DFQATT is the CDR1 and SNEGSKA is the CDR2. Separately, the same data were catalogued under a study of yellow fever vaccine responses in identical twins. That second publication adds: According to the authors, the vaccine-induced T cell response in identical twins seemed to be partly convergent and partly specific to each individual. Focusing on identical twins, the study followed the T cell clones that responded to the vaccine, and did so with precision.

Material for sequencing was PBMCs. The clonotype comes from a young woman in good health. The V and J genes are TRBV20-1 and TRBJ1-2; the D segment cannot be called with confidence. The nucleotide sequence is given as TGCAGTGCTAGACCCTTCAGTCCGTCTGGCTACACCTTC. The encoded protein is CSARPFSPSGYTF.